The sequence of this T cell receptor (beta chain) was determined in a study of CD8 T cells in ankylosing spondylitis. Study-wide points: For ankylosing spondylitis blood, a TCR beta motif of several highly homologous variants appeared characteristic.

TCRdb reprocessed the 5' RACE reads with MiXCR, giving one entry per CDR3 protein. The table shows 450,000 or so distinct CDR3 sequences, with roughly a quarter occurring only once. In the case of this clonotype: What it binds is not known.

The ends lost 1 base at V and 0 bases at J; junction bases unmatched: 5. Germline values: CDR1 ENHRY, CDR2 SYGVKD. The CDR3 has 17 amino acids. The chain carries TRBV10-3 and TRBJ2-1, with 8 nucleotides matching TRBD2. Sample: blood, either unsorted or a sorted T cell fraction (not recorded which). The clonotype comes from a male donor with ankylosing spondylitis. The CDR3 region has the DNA TGTGCCATCAGTGAGTTAGGGACTAGGAGCTCCTACAATGAGCAGTTCTTC. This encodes CAISELGTRSSYNEQFF.